A single sample gave rise to the 23 T cell receptor beta chains below, sequenced in a study of T cell responses to AZD1222 COVID-19 vaccine. Method: immunoSEQ multiplex PCR; TCRdb's copy keeps in-frame clones and lacks some. The data contain about 120,000 clones, 80% to 95% of them singletons. Sample: peripheral blood, taken on day 0 of AZD1222 vaccination. The receptors here all came from an adult in good health.

The chain carries TRBV10-3 and TRBJ1-2; TRBD1 might be the D (5 bases). The CDR3 covers 10 residues. Germline V CDR1 and CDR2: ENHRY, SYGVKD. The V gene lost 8 bases and the J gene lost 11 bases, with 12 bases spanning the gap. The CDR3 coding sequence is TGTGCCATCGCTGGAGAGGGGTACACCTTC. It encodes CAIAGEGYTF.

This chain joins TRBV9 and TRBJ1-3; perhaps TRBD1 as D (6 bases). Germline CDR1 and CDR2: SGDLS and YYNGEE. Trimming shortened V by 0 bases and J by 1 base, and 8 bases separated the two germline ends. This CDR3 is 15 amino acids long. The DNA of the CDR3 is TGTGCCAGCAGCGTAGAAACAGGGTCTGGAAACACCATATATTTT. Protein sequence: CASSVETGSGNTIYF.

The chain recombines TRBV7-9 with TRBJ2-2; tentatively, D is TRBD2 (5 bases). The CDR3 covers 12 residues. Germline CDR1 and CDR2: SEHNR and FQNEAQ (reference sequence). Trimming cost V 2 bases and J 11 bases, with 9 bases left between them. The CDR3 reads CASSLIGNELFF. The CDR3 bases are TGTGCCAGCAGCTTAATCGGGAATGAGCTGTTTTTT.

This sequence joins TRBV18 and TRBJ2-3; weak D call: TRBD2 (6 bases). The CDR3 totals 16 residues. V lost 2 bases to trimming and J lost 2 bases, with 14 bases between them. Germline CDR1 KGHSH, CDR2 LQKENI. CDR3 DNA: TGTGCCAGCTCACCATGGGAGGACGGCTACACAGATACGCAGTATTTT. Amino acids: CASSPWEDGYTDTQYF.

The genes are TRBV9 and TRBJ2-2; D is perhaps TRBD1 (8 bases). Germline CDR1 is SGDLS and CDR2 is YYNGEE. The CDR3 length is 16 residues. V lost 1 base and J 4 bases, leaving 14 bases between the germline ends. DNA for the CDR3: TGTGCCAGCAGCGTATCAGGGGGCGGGAGCACCGGGGAGCTGTTTTTT. It translates to CASSVSGGGSTGELFF.

This clone was seen at least ten times. The chain combines TRBV3-1 (or the pseudogene TRBV3-2) with TRBJ1-5, with D tentatively TRBD1 (6 bases). Trimming pared 2 bases from V and 4 bases from J, leaving 24 bases between. The CDR3 length is 19 residues. Germline V gives CDR1 LGHDT, CDR2 YNNKEL (reference sequence). Written as DNA, the CDR3 is TGTGCCAGCAGCCAAAACCTACTGACAGGACCAGGATCAAATCAGCCCCAGCATTTT. This sequence encodes CASSQNLLTGPGSNQPQHF.

The chain links TRBV6-1 to TRBJ2-3, with 12 bases that match TRBD2. The CDR3 totals 16 residues. V gave up 4 bases and J gave up 3 bases; unmatched junction bases: 5. Germline CDR1 and CDR2: MNHNS and SASEGT. This CDR3 is CASSGGLAGWTDTQYF. The CDR3 nucleotides read TGTGCCAGCAGTGGCGGACTAGCGGGATGGACAGATACGCAGTATTTT.

This sequence joins TRBV5-4 and TRBJ2-3; no clear D gene. The CDR3 is 13 residues long. Germline CDR1 reads SGHNT; CDR2 reads YYREEE (reference sequence). The ends were cut back, 3 bases at V and 5 bases at J, with 10 bases in the middle. CDR3 in DNA: TGTGCCAGCAGCTCGAATGAGCGAGATACGCAGTATTTT. Protein product: CASSSNERDTQYF.

The V call is TRBV4-1, the J call TRBJ2-4; D possibly uses TRBD1 or TRBD2 (5 bases each). Germline V gene data show CDR1 as MGHRA and CDR2 as YSYEKL. The CDR3 contains 19 residues. V was shortened by 0 bases and J by 0 bases, with 18 bases between the two germline ends. CDR3: CASSQDPGTDQLAKNIQYF. For the CDR3, the DNA is TGCGCCAGCAGCCAAGATCCGGGGACGGACCAGCTAGCCAAAAACATTCAGTACTTC.

This rearrangement joins TRBV4-2 to TRBJ2-1, with 7 bases identical to TRBD1. Germline V gene data show CDR1 as LGHNA and CDR2 as YNFKEQ. CDR3 size: 16 residues. V trimming: 0 bases; J trimming: 7 bases; junction bases outside the gene matches: 9. CDR3 DNA sequence: TGTGCCAGCAGCCAAGAACAGGGGATACGGGGTAATGAGCAGTTCTTC. This codes for CASSQEQGIRGNEQFF.

This clone was counted a single time. V is TRBV6-2 or TRBV6-3 and J is TRBJ2-7; D perhaps matches TRBD2 (5 bases). With 5 bases removed from V and 2 bases from J, the gap between germline ends came to 10 bases. The germline V gene encodes CDR1 MNHEY and CDR2 SVGEGT. The CDR3 totals 13 residues. DNA of the CDR3: TGTGCCAGCAGTCTGGACTCGGCCTACGAGCAGTACTTC. This gives the protein CASSLDSAYEQYF.

The chain recombines TRBV4-1 with TRBJ2-7; 8 positions agree with TRBD1. The CDR3 has 15 amino acids. Germline trimming cut 1 base from V and 5 bases from J; bases unmatched to any gene: 7. Germline CDR1 MGHRA, CDR2 YSYEKL. The DNA for the CDR3 is TGCGCCAGCAGCCAAGCGGACAGGGAAGTCCACGAGCAGTACTTC. The encoded protein is CASSQADREVHEQYF.

The chain couples TRBV6-5 to TRBJ2-1; a possible D gene is TRBD1 (5 bases). The length of the CDR3 is 15 residues. CDR1 and CDR2 from the germline V gene are MNHEY and SVGAGI. V gave up 7 bases and J gave up 0 bases, with 13 bases separating them. CDR3 sequence: CASKPDSLSYNEQFF. The CDR3 bases are TGTGCCAGCAAGCCCGACAGCCTCTCCTACAATGAGCAGTTCTTC.

This chain joins TRBV9 and TRBJ2-2; 11 bases are shared with TRBD2. Per the germline V gene, CDR1 is SGDLS and CDR2 is YYNGEE. V dropped 4 bases and J dropped 7; count of bases not matched to a gene: 15. The length of the CDR3 is 18 residues. The CDR3 loop is CASSPHSGTSGSNGELFF. CDR3 coding DNA: TGTGCCAGCAGCCCCCACTCGGGGACTAGCGGCTCCAACGGGGAGCTGTTTTTT.

The chain couples TRBV28 to TRBJ1-5, with D perhaps TRBD1 (5 bases). Germline-derived CDR1 and CDR2 are MDHEN and SYDVKM. Trimming took 4 bases from V and 1 from J, leaving 17 bases between them. The CDR3 length is 17 residues. CDR3 bases: TGTGCCAGCAGTTCAGGTGGGAGGGGAGGAAGCAATCAGCCCCAGCATTTT. It is translated as CASSSGGRGGSNQPQHF.

The genes are TRBV28 and TRBJ1-1, with D unclear. CDR3 size: 17 residues. Germline assignment: CDR1 MDHEN and CDR2 SYDVKM. Trimming cost V 8 bases and J 2 bases, with 24 bases left between them. CDR3 amino acids: CASVPSDHPLLNTEAFF. The CDR3 DNA reads as TGTGCCAGCGTTCCGTCAGACCACCCCCTACTTAACACTGAAGCTTTCTTT. Full variable domain (remainder filled in from reference TRBV28 and TRBJ1-1): DVKVTQSSRYLVKRTGEKVFLECVQDMDHENMFWYRQDPGLGLRLIYFSYDVKMKEKGDIPEGYSVSREKKERFSLILESASTNQTSMYLCASVPSDHPLLNTEAFFGQGTRLTVV.

The V and J genes are TRBV6-5 and TRBJ2-7; weak D call: TRBD2 (5 bases). CDR3 length: 14 residues. V shed 6 bases and J shed 5 bases, with 17 bases lying between them. Germline CDR1 and CDR2: MNHEY and SVGAGI. CDR3 sequence reads: CASSVETMSNEQYF. CDR3 coding DNA: TGTGCCAGCAGCGTGGAGACTATGAGCAACGAGCAGTACTTC.

The chain is built from TRBV14 and TRBJ2-4; D possibly uses TRBD1 or TRBD2 (5 bases each). The V gene lost 1 base and the J gene lost 10 bases, with 11 bases spanning the gap. This CDR3 is 13 amino acids long. CDR1 is SGHDN and CDR2 is FVKESK in the germline V gene. The chain's CDR3 is CASSQVRREIQYF. Here the CDR3 DNA reads TGTGCCAGCAGCCAAGTACGCAGGGAGATTCAGTACTTC.

On this clone itself: Other DNA sequences in this specimen translate into the identical CDR3. The rearrangement links TRBV12-3 or TRBV12-4 to TRBJ2-2; D unclear. The CDR3 spans 12 residues. V lost 3 bases and J lost 5, with 4 bases in between. The CDR3 spells CASSLGTGELFF. DNA for the CDR3: TGTGCCAGCAGTTTGGGTACCGGGGAGCTGTTTTTT.

The CDR3 sequence is CASSLRNEKLFF. In nucleotides, the CDR3 is TGTGCCAGCAGTTTAAGGAATGAAAAACTGTTTTTT. The chain combines TRBV12-3 or TRBV12-4 with TRBJ1-4; D unclear. This CDR3 region has 12 residues. Trimming left V 2 bases short and J 5 bases short, with 3 bases between.

A single count supports this clone. The chain carries TRBV4-2 and TRBJ1-3, with D uncertain. Germline assignment: CDR1 LGHNA and CDR2 YNFKEQ. Trimming cost V 0 bases and J 3 bases, with 9 bases left between them. The CDR3 has 15 amino acids. CDR3 coding DNA: TGTGCCAGCAGCCAAGATTTGGGTATTGGAAACACCATATATTTT. It specifies CASSQDLGIGNTIYF.

The J gene is TRBJ2-7, the V gene TRBV4-1; D is unresolved. Germline V lookup: CDR1 MGHRA, CDR2 YSYEKL. This CDR3 has 14 residues. The V and J ends lost 6 bases and 6 bases respectively, with 18 bases between them. In DNA form, the CDR3 reads TGCGCCAGCAGAGGCGTCGACTCTTTTGGCGAGCAGTACTTC. This sequence encodes CASRGVDSFGEQYF.

The chain links TRBV4-3 to TRBJ1-6; a weak D match, TRBD1 (5 bases). The V gene's germline CDR1 is LGHNA and CDR2 YSLEER. V was trimmed by 0 bases and J by 13 bases, leaving 16 bases between them. The length of the CDR3 is 15 residues. The CDR3 nucleotides are TGCGCCAGCAGCCAAGAGTCGCAGGGAGTCGATCCCCTCCACTTT. It codes for CASSQESQGVDPLHF.